Ten or more counts support the clone carrying this T cell receptor (beta chain). Germline V CDR1 and CDR2: SQVTM, ANQGSEA. V was trimmed by 0 bases and J by 9 bases, leaving 12 bases between them. This CDR3 region has 13 residues. TCR cDNA received a 3' ligated oligonucleotide that carried a UMI. This specimen belongs to a study of naive and memory T cell subsets. Amplification of ligated cDNA took four PCR rounds with SP2 and nested alpha and beta constant primers. TCRdb redid the calling of the 5' RACE reads with MiXCR, one entry per CDR3 protein. The repertoire holds approximately 52,000 distinct CDR3 sequences, approximately 4.5% seen once, with about 0.8% in the top ten.

The origin of this receptor is a female donor in good health. The V gene is TRBV29-1, the J gene TRBJ1-5, with a possible D match to TRBD1 (5 bases). The CDR3 reads CSVEERGEGPQHF. The CDR3 region has the DNA TGCAGCGTTGAAGAGCGGGGGGAGGGGCCCCAGCATTTT.